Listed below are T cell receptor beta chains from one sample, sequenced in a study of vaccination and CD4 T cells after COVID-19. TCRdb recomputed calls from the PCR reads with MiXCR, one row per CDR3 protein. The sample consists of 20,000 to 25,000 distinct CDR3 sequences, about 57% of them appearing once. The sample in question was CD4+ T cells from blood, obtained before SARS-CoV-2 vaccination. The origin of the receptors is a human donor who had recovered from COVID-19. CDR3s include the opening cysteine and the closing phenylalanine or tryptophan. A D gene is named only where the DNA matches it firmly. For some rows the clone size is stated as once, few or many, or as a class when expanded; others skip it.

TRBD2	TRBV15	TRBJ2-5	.	CATSRSAGGGRRETQYF	TGTGCCACCAGCAGGTCGGCGGGAGGGGGGAGGAGAGAGACCCAGTACTTC
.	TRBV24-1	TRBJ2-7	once	CATSDLNTYEQYF	TGTGCCACCAGTGATTTAAATACCTACGAGCAGTACTTC
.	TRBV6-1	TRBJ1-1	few	CASKRVNTEAFF	TGTGCCAGCAAGAGGGTTAACACTGAAGCTTTCTTT
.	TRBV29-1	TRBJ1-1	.	CSVEEALNTEAFF	TGCAGCGTTGAAGAGGCGTTGAACACTGAAGCTTTCTTT
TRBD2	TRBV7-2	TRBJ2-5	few	CASRGEGLALETQYF	TGTGCCAGCAGGGGAGAGGGACTAGCGTTAGAGACCCAGTACTTC
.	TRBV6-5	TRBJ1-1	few	CASSYSRRAGTEAFF	TGTGCCAGCAGTTACTCTCGGAGGGCGGGCACTGAAGCTTTCTTT
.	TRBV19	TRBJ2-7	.	CASSTQTSGSYEQYF	TGTGCCAGTAGTACTCAGACGAGCGGGTCCTACGAGCAGTACTTC
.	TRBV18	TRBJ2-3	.	CASSPNPPDTQYF	TGTGCCAGCTCACCTAACCCGCCAGATACGCAGTATTTT
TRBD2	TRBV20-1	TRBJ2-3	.	CSAEDEAGAVYTQYF	TGCAGTGCTGAGGACGAAGCGGGAGCGGTATATACGCAGTATTTT
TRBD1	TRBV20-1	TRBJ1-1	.	CSAADRGNTEAFF	TGCAGTGCTGCCGACAGGGGGAACACTGAAGCTTTCTTT
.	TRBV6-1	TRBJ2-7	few	CASTRSLVGEQYF	TGTGCCAGCACTAGAAGTCTAGTTGGAGAGCAGTACTTC
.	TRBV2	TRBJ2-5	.	CASGQQETQYF	TGTGCCAGCGGCCAACAAGAGACCCAGTACTTC
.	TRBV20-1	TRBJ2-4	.	CSAPFGGTGNIQYF	TGCAGTGCTCCTTTTGGCGGGACGGGAAACATTCAGTACTTC
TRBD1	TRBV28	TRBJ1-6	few	CASNVPAGTGRSPLHF	TGTGCCAGCAACGTCCCGGCTGGGACAGGGAGATCACCCCTCCACTTT
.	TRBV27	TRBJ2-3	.	CASSLSSLTDTQYF	TGTGCCAGCAGTTTATCCTCTCTCACAGATACGCAGTATTTT
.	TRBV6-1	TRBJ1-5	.	CASSPSGKNQPQHF	TGTGCCAGCTCCCCATCGGGGAAAAATCAGCCCCAGCATTTT
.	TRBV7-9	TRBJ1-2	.	CASSLESGIYGYTF	TGTGCCAGCAGCTTGGAAAGTGGGATCTATGGCTACACCTTC
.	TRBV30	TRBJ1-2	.	CAWSVRSFAKGGYTF	TGTGCCTGGAGTGTAAGGTCCTTTGCCAAGGGGGGCTACACCTTC
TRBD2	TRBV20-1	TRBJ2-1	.	CSARPRTSGTLDNEQFF	TGCAGTGCTAGACCAAGAACTAGCGGTACTCTTGATAATGAGCAGTTCTTC
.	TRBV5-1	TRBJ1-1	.	CASSLSGSRVNTEAFF	TGCGCCAGCAGCTTGTCCGGCAGCAGAGTGAACACTGAAGCTTTCTTT
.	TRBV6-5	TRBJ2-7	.	CASSYGTSYEQYF	TGTGCCAGCAGTTACGGGACCTCCTACGAGCAGTACTTC